This entry lists 19 T cell receptor beta chains sequenced from one sample in a study of T cell changes during pregnancy in multiple sclerosis. Assay: immunoSEQ multiplex PCR; the TCRdb copy retains only in-frame clones and omits some. Among about 100,000 clones listed, 92% were seen once. The specimen was peripheral blood, collected after pregnancy. All receptors derive from a female donor with multiple sclerosis, enrolled in a pregnancy study.

V usage is TRBV10-3 and J usage is TRBJ2-7, with a possible D match to TRBD1 (5 bases). The CDR3 is made up of 16 amino acids. With 6 bases removed from V and 2 bases from J, the gap between germline ends came to 20 bases. Germline V gene sequence: CDR1 ENHRY, CDR2 SYGVKD. CDR3 nucleotides: TGTGCCATCAGAAGTATGACAGACCTATTAACCTACGAGCAGTACTTC. Translated: CAIRSMTDLLTYEQYF.

The chain joins TRBV10-1 to TRBJ2-7; possible D gene TRBD1, 5 bases. The germline V gene has CDR1 WNHNN and CDR2 SYGVQD (reference sequence). V lost 7 bases, J lost 5 bases, and 12 bases lay in between. The CDR3 covers 12 residues. The CDR3 coding sequence is TGCGCCAGCACCCCCCCGACAGACGAGCAGTACTTC. This codes for CASTPPTDEQYF.

The CDR3 is CASSSGLVTDTQYF. The CDR3 nucleotides read TGTGCCAGCAGCTCGGGACTAGTGACAGATACGCAGTATTTT. The J gene is TRBJ2-3, the V gene TRBV5-4; 8 positions agree with TRBD2. The CDR3 is 14 amino acids. The germline V gene has CDR1 SGHNT and CDR2 YYREEE (reference sequence). After removal of 3 bases from V and 3 bases from J, the junction contained 3 bases not matched to a gene.

J is TRBJ2-7 and V is TRBV7-9, with a possible D match to TRBD1 (6 bases). CDR1 SEHNR and CDR2 FQNEAQ come from the germline V gene (reference sequence). V lost 5 bases, J lost 10 bases, and 18 bases lay in between. This CDR3 is 13 amino acids long. CDR3 sequence (DNA): TGTGCCAGCAGCCCCACCCATGACAGGACTCAGTACTTC. Translating it yields CASSPTHDRTQYF.

The rearrangement links TRBV30 to TRBJ1-4; D remains ambiguous. Trimming pared 1 base from V and 4 bases from J, leaving 4 bases between. Germline loops: CDR1 GTSNPN, CDR2 SVGIG (reference sequence). The CDR3 length is 12 residues. This CDR3 reads CAWSASNEKLFF. In DNA, the CDR3 is TGTGCCTGGAGTGCGAGTAATGAAAAACTGTTTTTT.

The V and J genes are TRBV6-6 and TRBJ1-4, with 10 bases aligning to TRBD1. CDR1 and CDR2 from the germline V gene are MNHNY and SVGAGI (reference sequence). The CDR3 totals 15 residues. V was clipped by 10 bases and J by 3 bases; unmatched bases: 8. In nucleotides, the CDR3 is TGTGCCACCAGGACAGGGGGGAAAGCTAATGAAAAACTGTTTTTT. Amino acid sequence: CATRTGGKANEKLFF.

This chain connects TRBV6-6 to TRBJ1-2; the D gene is possibly TRBD1 (5 bases). Germline V gene data show CDR1 as MNHNY and CDR2 as SVGAGI (reference sequence). With 4 bases removed from V and 0 bases from J, the gap between germline ends came to 12 bases. The CDR3 runs to 15 residues. The CDR3 nucleotides read TGTGCCAGCAGTTCTGGCAGGGCAACTAACTATGGCTACACCTTC. Amino acids: CASSSGRATNYGYTF.

This chain links TRBV4-1 with TRBJ1-4; no clear D gene. Germline CDR1 is MGHRA and CDR2 is YSYEKL. V was trimmed by 1 base and J by 4 bases, leaving 4 bases between them. The CDR3 sequence is 13 residues long. As DNA, the CDR3 is TGCGCCAGCAGCCAAGTGCGTAATGAAAAACTGTTTTTT. Its translation: CASSQVRNEKLFF.

The chain links TRBV9 to TRBJ1-4; D possibly corresponds to TRBD1 (5 bases). The CDR3 covers 14 residues. Deletions cut 0 bases from V and 8 bases from J, with 11 bases between. Germline assignment: CDR1 SGDLS and CDR2 YYNGEE. CDR3 sequence: CASSVGQGKEKLFF. In DNA, the CDR3 is TGTGCCAGCAGCGTAGGTCAGGGTAAGGAAAAACTGTTTTTT.

The genes are TRBV2 and TRBJ1-5; tentatively, D is TRBD1 (5 bases). CDR3 size: 16 residues. V gave up 2 bases and J gave up 3 bases, with 14 bases separating them. Germline lookup yields CDR1 SNHLY and CDR2 FYNNEI. CDR3 DNA: TGTGCCAGCAGTGAAAGGGGAGGAGAGGTCAATCAGCCCCAGCATTTT. Translating it yields CASSERGGEVNQPQHF.

The chain links TRBV6-1 to TRBJ2-7; 10 positions match TRBD1. This CDR3 is 15 amino acids long. The V and J ends lost 6 bases and 1 base, in that order; junction bases with no gene match: 6. CDR1 is MNHNS, CDR2 SASEGT, per germline. The CDR3: CASRADRGGSYEQYF. The CDR3 nucleotides read TGTGCCAGCAGAGCGGACAGGGGGGGATCCTACGAGCAGTACTTC.

The chain's CDR3 is CASSLGQINSPLHF. For the CDR3, the DNA is TGTGCCAGCAGCCTGGGACAGATAAATTCACCCCTCCACTTT. The chain carries TRBV9 and TRBJ1-6, with TRBD1 matching 7 bases. J gave up 7 bases and V 4 bases, and 5 bases lay outside the gene matches. The CDR3 spans 14 residues. From germline, CDR1 is SGDLS and CDR2 YYNGEE. Combining the CDR3 with reference TRBV9 and TRBJ1-6 gives the whole variable domain DSGVTQTPKHLITATGQRVTLRCSPRSGDLSVYWYQQSLDQGLQFLIQYYNGEERAKGNILERFSAQQFPDLHSELNLSSLELGDSALYFCASSLGQINSPLHFGNGTRLTVT.

V is TRBV27 and J is TRBJ2-7, with 10 nucleotides matching TRBD2. The CDR3 has 16 amino acids. Germline V gives CDR1 MNHEY, CDR2 SMNVEV (reference sequence). Trimming at V came to 3 bases and at J to 5 bases, leaving 10 bases not matched to a gene. This CDR3 reads CASSFTLAGGGDEQYF. The DNA for the CDR3 is TGTGCCAGCAGTTTTACTTTAGCGGGAGGCGGTGACGAGCAGTACTTC.

CDR3: CASSSNPQGYEQYF. In DNA form, the CDR3 reads TGCGCCAGCAGCTCGAATCCCCAGGGATACGAGCAGTACTTC. The J gene is TRBJ2-7, the V gene TRBV5-1; possibly TRBD1 for D (5 bases). V was trimmed by 3 bases and J by 4 bases, leaving 14 bases between them. Germline loops: CDR1 SGHRS, CDR2 YFSETQ. This CDR3 has 14 residues.

J is TRBJ1-5 and V is TRBV5-1, with TRBD1 matching over 9 bases. The junction had 4 bases not matched to a gene; V was cut back by 0 bases and J by 3 bases. The CDR3 consists of 16 residues. Germline V gene lookup returns CDR1 SGHRS and CDR2 YFSETQ. CDR3 residues: CASSLDGTGLNQPQHF. CDR3 in DNA: TGCGCCAGCAGCTTGGACGGGACAGGGCTCAATCAGCCCCAGCATTTT.

The chain is built from TRBV11-3 and TRBJ1-1, with D perhaps matching TRBD1 (5 bases). Trimming took 3 bases from V and 1 from J, leaving 9 bases between them. Germline CDR1 is SGHNT and CDR2 is YENEEA. The CDR3 totals 14 residues. The CDR3 DNA reads as TGTGCCAGCAGCTTTCGACAGCGGAACACTGAAGCTTTCTTT. As protein: CASSFRQRNTEAFF.

The chain carries TRBV5-1 and TRBJ2-7, with 16 bases lining up with TRBD2. V trimming: 0 bases; J trimming: 0 bases; junction bases outside the gene matches: 6. Germline V gene data show CDR1 as SGHRS and CDR2 as YFSETQ. The CDR3 spans 19 residues. The CDR3 DNA is TGCGCCAGCAGCTTGGAGGCAGGGACTAGCGGGAGGGCCTCCTACGAGCAGTACTTC. Its protein is CASSLEAGTSGRASYEQYF.

This clone showed up just a few times. This chain connects TRBV30 to TRBJ1-3; unclear D gene. Germline CDR1 GTSNPN, CDR2 SVGIG (reference sequence). V was pared by 7 bases and J by 1 base, with 5 bases between. This CDR3 spans 11 amino acids. CDR3 DNA: TGTGCCTCTTTGTCTGGAAACACCATATATTTT. Translating gives CASLSGNTIYF.

The chain carries TRBV6-5 and TRBJ2-1; maybe TRBD1 (6 bases). Trimming left V 6 bases short and J 9 bases short, with 18 bases between. There are 14 residues in the CDR3. Germline lookup yields CDR1 MNHEY and CDR2 SVGAGI. Here the CDR3 DNA reads TGTGCCAGCAGCAACAGGGCAAGGGGCGGTGAGCAGTTCTTC. Residues: CASSNRARGGEQFF.